This T cell receptor (beta chain) was captured by sequencing in a study of blood T cell repertoires in COVID-19. Study information: From the United States, Italy and Spain came samples of acute and convalescent COVID-19. Sample material is recorded as cDNA or gDNA derived from T cells, B-cell-depleted T cells, or PBMCs.

Trimming took 3 bases from V and 1 from J, leaving 6 bases between them. There are 13 residues in the CDR3. Germline values: CDR1 MNHEY, CDR2 SMNVEV (reference sequence). In the original processing: From reference gene primer amplification, estimates of nucleated cell counts were derived. The method was immunoSEQ multiplex PCR; TCRdb's version includes in-frame clones alone and lacks a portion of them. V, J and clone size are those of that table, while D and trimming were read from the DNA. The repertoire consists of more than 150,000 clones, with around 84% occurring once and the leading ten covering 9.8%.

The chain carries TRBV27 and TRBJ1-1; D gene ambiguous. The sequence came from a woman aged 50 to 60 with acute or convalescent COVID-19. Sequencing was done on a sample of peripheral blood. Here the CDR3 DNA reads TGTGCCAGCAGTTTGGCGGAGAACACTGAAGCTTTCTTT. Translating it yields CASSLAENTEAFF.